This TCR beta chain came from a study of T cell repertoires in cytomegalovirus infection. Study details: Newly reported HLA-C-restricted and thoroughly characterized HLA-B-restricted CMV epitopes were employed. Both CMV infection and a matching HLA type were indicated by public TCR beta signatures. Study-level points and caveats: CMV-specific TCR beta clonotypes restricted by HLA-C dominated the ex vivo response.

This clonotype showed up just a few times. Its target is not known. TCRdb re-derived calls from the reads in MiXCR, one entry per CDR3 protein. The table lists about 830,000 distinct CDR3 sequences, around a third of them singletons. The CDR3 is 15 amino acids. V trimming: 6 bases; J trimming: 6 bases; junction bases outside the gene matches: 7. This TCR came from a human donor in good health (CMV status not recorded). Some clones in this sample may be carry-over from other donors' samples. The chain recombines TRBV12-3 or TRBV12-4 with TRBJ2-2; TRBD1 aligns across 10 bases. Sequenced here: cultured CD8+ T cells from PBMCs, sampled from culture after CMV antigen stimulation. CDR3 DNA sequence: TGTGCCAGCAGCTCCGGGACAGGGGCTTCCGGGGAGCTGTTTTTT. It codes for CASSSGTGASGELFF.